Described below is a single T cell receptor (beta chain) sequence and its context. No antigen is known for it. This entry belongs to a study of T cells in Graves' hyperthyroidism and ophthalmopathy. Study-wide results and caveats: Using 13 V-J features, a model discriminated ophthalmopathy from stable hyperthyroidism.

A lack of ophthalmopathy progression within 18 months defined stable Graves' hyperthyroidism. Pregnant or lactating patients were excluded, as were those with uncontrolled infection or other autoimmune disease. The CDR3 regions of TCR beta were amplified from RNA transcripts. A set of HTBI primers served as the primers for a first-round RT-PCR of the TCR CDR3. TCRdb ran MiXCR on the multiplex PCR reads and lists one entry per CDR3 protein. The data show under 700,000 distinct CDR3 sequences, roughly 50% seen once. The sequence was collected from a woman aged 18-29 years with Graves' hyperthyroidism. Sequenced: peripheral blood or thyroid tissue (not recorded which).

The CDR3 sequence: CSARQRPGLAEETQYF. In DNA form, the CDR3 reads TGCAGTGCTAGGCAGAGACCCGGACTAGCGGAAGAGACCCAGTACTTC. The chain couples TRBV20-1 to TRBJ2-5, with 10 bases lining up with TRBD2. CDR3 size: 16 residues. Trimming took 3 bases from V and 3 from J; bases not matched to a gene: 10. CDR1 and CDR2 from the germline V gene are DFQATT and SNEGSKA (reference sequence).